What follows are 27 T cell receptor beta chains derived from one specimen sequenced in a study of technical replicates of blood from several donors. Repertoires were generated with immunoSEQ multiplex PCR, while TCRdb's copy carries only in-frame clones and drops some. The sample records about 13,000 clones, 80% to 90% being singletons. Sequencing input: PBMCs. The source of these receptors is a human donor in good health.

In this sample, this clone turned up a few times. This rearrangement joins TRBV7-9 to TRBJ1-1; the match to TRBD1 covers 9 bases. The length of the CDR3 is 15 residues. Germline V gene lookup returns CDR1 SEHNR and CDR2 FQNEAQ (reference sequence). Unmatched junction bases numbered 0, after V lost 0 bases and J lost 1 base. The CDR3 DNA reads TGTGCCAGCAGCTTAGCGGGACAGGGGAACACTGAAGCTTTCTTT. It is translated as CASSLAGQGNTEAFF.

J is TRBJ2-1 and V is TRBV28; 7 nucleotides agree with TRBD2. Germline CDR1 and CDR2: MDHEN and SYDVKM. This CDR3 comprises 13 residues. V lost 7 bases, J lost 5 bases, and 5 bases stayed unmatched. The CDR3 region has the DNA TGTGCCAGCATTGGGCGGGAGAACAATGAGCAGTTCTTC. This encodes CASIGRENNEQFF.

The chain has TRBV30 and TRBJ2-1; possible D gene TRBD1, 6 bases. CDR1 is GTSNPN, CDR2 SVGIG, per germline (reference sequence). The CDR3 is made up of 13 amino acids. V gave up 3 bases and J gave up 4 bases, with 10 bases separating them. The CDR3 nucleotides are TGTGCCTGGAGCACGAGGGGGTACAATGAGCAGTTCTTC. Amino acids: CAWSTRGYNEQFF.

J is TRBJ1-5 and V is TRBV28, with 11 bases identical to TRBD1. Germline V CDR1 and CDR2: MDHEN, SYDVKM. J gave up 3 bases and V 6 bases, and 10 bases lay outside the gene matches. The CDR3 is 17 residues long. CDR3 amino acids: CASSKIGTGGNNQPQHF. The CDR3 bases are TGTGCCAGCAGCAAAATAGGGACAGGGGGAAACAATCAGCCCCAGCATTTT.

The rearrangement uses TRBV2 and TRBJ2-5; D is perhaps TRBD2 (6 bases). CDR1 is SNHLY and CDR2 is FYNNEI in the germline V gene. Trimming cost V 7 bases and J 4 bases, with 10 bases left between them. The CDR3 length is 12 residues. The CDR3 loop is CASNRRGETQYF. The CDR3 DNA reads TGTGCCAGCAATCGGAGGGGAGAGACCCAGTACTTC.

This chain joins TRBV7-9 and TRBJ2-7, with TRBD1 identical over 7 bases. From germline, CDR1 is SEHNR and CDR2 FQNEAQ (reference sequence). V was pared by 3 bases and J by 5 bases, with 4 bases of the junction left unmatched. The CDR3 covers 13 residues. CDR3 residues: CASSFGQADEQYF. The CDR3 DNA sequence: TGTGCCAGCAGCTTCGGACAGGCCGACGAGCAGTACTTC.

CDR3 amino acids: CASSLLGDVQETQYF. The CDR3 nucleotides read TGCGCCAGCAGCTTATTGGGCGACGTCCAAGAGACCCAGTACTTC. The chain links TRBV5-1 to TRBJ2-5; D remains ambiguous. Trimming removed 2 bases at V and 1 base at J, with 12 bases between. Germline assignment: CDR1 SGHRS and CDR2 YFSETQ. The CDR3 length is 15 residues.

The CDR3 coding sequence is TGTGCCAGCAGTGAATATGGAAAACCTGACAGGGCCCCAGCTTTCTTT. Translating it yields CASSEYGKPDRAPAFF. The genes are TRBV6-1 and TRBJ1-1; 7 bases align to TRBD1. CDR3 length: 16 amino acids. V lost 2 bases and J lost 10; bases outside the gene matches: 16. Per germline, CDR1 MNHNS and CDR2 SASEGT.

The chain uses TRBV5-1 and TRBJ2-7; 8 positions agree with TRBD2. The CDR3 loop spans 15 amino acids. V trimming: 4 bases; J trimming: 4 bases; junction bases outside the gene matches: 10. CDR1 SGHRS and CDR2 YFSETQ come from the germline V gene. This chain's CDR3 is CASSRNSGVGYEQYF. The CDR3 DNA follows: TGCGCCAGCAGCAGAAATAGCGGGGTAGGATACGAGCAGTACTTC.

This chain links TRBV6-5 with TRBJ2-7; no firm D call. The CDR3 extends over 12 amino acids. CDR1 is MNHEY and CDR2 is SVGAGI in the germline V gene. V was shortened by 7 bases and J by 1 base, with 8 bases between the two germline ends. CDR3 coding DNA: TGTGCCAGCACCAACACATCCTACGAGCAGTACTTC. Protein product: CASTNTSYEQYF.

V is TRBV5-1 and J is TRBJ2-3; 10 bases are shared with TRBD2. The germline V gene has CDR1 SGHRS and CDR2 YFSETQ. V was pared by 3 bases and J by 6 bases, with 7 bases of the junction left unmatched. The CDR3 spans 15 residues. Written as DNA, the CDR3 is TGCGCCAGCAGCTCGTTCGGACTAGCGGCGGATACGCAGTATTTT. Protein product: CASSSFGLAADTQYF.

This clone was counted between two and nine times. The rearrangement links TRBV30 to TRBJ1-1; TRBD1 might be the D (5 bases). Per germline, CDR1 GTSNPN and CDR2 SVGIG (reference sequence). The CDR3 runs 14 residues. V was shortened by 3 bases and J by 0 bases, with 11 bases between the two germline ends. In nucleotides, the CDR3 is TGTGCCTGGAGGCACGGGGGTATGAACACTGAAGCTTTCTTT. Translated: CAWRHGGMNTEAFF.

The CDR3 protein is CATLTFRSAFF. In nucleotides, the CDR3 is TGTGCCACCCTGACATTTAGAAGCGCTTTCTTT. This chain joins TRBV19 and TRBJ1-1; D not certain. The length of the CDR3 is 11 residues. Per the germline V gene, CDR1 is LNHDA and CDR2 is SQIVND (reference sequence). Trimming removed 10 bases from V and 11 bases from J, with 17 bases in between.

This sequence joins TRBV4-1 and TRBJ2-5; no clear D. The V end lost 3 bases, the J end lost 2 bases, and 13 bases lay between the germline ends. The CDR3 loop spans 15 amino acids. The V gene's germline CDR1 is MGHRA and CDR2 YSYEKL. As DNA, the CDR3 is TGCGCCAGCAGCCAGGCCCTTAGCACTCAAGAGACCCAGTACTTC. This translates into CASSQALSTQETQYF.

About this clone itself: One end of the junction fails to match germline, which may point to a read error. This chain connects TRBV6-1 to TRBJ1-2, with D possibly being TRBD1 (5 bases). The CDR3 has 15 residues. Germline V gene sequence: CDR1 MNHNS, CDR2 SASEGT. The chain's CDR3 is CVSSEKWGRGYGYTF. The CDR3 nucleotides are TGTGTCAGCAGTGAAAAGTGGGGACGGGGGTATGGCTACACCTTC.

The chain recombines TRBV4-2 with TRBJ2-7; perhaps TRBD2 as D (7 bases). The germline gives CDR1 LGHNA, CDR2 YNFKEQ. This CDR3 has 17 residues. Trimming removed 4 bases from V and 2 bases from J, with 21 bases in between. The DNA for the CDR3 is TGTGCCAGCAGCCCGCTTATTAAGCGGGACACGACCTACGAGCAGTACTTC. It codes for CASSPLIKRDTTYEQYF.

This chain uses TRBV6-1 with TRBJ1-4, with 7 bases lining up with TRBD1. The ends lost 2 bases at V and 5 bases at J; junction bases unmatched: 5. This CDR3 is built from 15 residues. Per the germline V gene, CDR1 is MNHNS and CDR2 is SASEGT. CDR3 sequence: CASSEWGTVNEKLFF. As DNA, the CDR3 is TGTGCCAGCAGTGAATGGGGGACAGTCAATGAAAAACTGTTTTTT.

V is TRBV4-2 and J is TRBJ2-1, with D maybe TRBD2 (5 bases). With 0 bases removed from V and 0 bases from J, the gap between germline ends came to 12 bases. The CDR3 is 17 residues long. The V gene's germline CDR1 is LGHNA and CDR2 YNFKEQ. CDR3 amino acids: CASSQESGSSSYNEQFF. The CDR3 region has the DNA TGTGCCAGCAGCCAAGAGTCGGGATCAAGCTCCTACAATGAGCAGTTCTTC.

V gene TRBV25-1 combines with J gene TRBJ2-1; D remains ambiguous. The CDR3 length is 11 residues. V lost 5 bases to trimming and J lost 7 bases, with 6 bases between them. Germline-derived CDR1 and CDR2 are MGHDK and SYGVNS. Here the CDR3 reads CASSSLNEQFF. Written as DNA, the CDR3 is TGTGCCAGCAGTAGCCTGAATGAGCAGTTCTTC. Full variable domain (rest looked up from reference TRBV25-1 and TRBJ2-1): EADIYQTPRYLVIGTGKKITLECSQTMGHDKMYWYQQDPGMELHLIHYSYGVNSTEKGDLSSESTVSRIRTEHFPLTLESARPSHTSQYLCASSSLNEQFFGPGTRLTVL.

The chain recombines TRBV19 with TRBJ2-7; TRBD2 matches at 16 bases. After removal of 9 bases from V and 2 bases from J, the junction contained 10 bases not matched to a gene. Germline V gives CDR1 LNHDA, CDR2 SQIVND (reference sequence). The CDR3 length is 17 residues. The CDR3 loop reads CASRSGTSGRETYEQYF. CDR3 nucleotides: TGTGCCAGCCGCTCCGGGACTAGCGGGAGGGAAACCTACGAGCAGTACTTC.

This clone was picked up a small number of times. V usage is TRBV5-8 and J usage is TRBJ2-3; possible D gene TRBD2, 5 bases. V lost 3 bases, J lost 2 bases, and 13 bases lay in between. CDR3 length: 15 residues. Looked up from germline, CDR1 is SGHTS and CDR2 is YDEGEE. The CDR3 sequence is CASSSGMEYTDTQYF. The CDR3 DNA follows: TGTGCCAGCAGCTCGGGGATGGAGTACACAGATACGCAGTATTTT. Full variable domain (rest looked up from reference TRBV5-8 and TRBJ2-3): EAGVTQSPTHLIKTRGQQATLRCSPISGHTSVYWYQQALGLGLQFLLWYDEGEERNRGNFPPRFSGRQFPNYSSELNVNALELEDSALYLCASSSGMEYTDTQYFGPGTRLTVL.

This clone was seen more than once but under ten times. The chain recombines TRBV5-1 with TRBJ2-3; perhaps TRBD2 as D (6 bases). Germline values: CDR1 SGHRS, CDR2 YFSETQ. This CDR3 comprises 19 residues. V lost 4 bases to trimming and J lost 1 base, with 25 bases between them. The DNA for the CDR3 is TGCGCCAGCAGCGCGGGCAGCCCAAGGACTATTAGGGGCACAGATACGCAGTATTTT. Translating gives CASSAGSPRTIRGTDTQYF.

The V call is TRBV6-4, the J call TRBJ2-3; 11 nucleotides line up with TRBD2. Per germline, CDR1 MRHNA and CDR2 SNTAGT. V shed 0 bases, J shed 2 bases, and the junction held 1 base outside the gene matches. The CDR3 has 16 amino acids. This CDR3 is CASSDSSGRATDTQYF. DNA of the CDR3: TGTGCCAGCAGTGACTCTAGCGGGAGGGCCACAGATACGCAGTATTTT.

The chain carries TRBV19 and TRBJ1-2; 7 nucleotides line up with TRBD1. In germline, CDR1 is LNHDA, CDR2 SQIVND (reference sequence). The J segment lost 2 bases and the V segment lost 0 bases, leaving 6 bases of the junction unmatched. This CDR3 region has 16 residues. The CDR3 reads CASSIEGTAKNYGYTF. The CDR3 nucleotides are TGTGCCAGTAGTATAGAGGGGACAGCCAAGAACTATGGCTACACCTTC.

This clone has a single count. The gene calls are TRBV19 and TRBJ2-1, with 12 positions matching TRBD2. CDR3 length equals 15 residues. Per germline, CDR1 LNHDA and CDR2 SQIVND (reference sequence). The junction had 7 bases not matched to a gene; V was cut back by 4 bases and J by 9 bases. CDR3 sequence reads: CASSKQTSGSREQFF. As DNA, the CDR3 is TGTGCCAGTAGTAAACAGACTAGCGGGAGTCGTGAGCAGTTCTTC.

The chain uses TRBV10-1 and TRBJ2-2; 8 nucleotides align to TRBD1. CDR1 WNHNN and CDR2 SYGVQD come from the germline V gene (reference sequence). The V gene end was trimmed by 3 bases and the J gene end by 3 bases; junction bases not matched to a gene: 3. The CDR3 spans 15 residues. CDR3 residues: CASSDGQGYTGELFF. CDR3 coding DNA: TGCGCCAGCAGTGATGGACAGGGATACACCGGGGAGCTGTTTTTT.

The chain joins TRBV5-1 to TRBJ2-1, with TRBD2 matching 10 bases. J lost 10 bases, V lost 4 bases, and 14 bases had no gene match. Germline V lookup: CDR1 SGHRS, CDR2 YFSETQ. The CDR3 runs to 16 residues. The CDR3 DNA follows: TGCGCCAGCAGCCCTCCCCCCGCTAGCGGGAGTTACGAGCAGTTCTTC. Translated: CASSPPPASGSYEQFF.